This TCR beta chain was found in a study of PD-L1 blockade in urothelial cancer. Stated time point: pretreatment peripheral blood. This CDR3 has 16 amino acids. Unmatched junction bases numbered 6, after V lost 3 bases and J lost 2 bases. CDR1 and CDR2 (germline): SGHDN, FVKESK. Only in-frame clones appear in the TCRdb table, and some are missing; sequencing was by immunoSEQ multiplex PCR. The data contain about 95,000 clones, around nine tenths of them singletons. The receptor comes from a man aged 60-69 years with urothelial cancer. Sequencing was performed on PBMCs, taken around atezolizumab (anti-PD-L1) treatment. The V and J genes are TRBV14 and TRBJ2-3; TRBD1 aligns across 9 bases. The CDR3 DNA sequence: TGTGCCAGCAGCCAGAGACAGGGGGTTACCACAGATACGCAGTATTTT. It codes for CASSQRQGVTTDTQYF.